A selection of T cell receptor beta chains follows, all from one sample in a study of CD4 T cells in relation to SARS-CoV-2 and coronaviruses. These receptors lack a known antigen. TCRdb keeps only in-frame clones here, not all; method: immunoSEQ multiplex PCR. This table holds about 36,000 clones, about 80% found once. The material sequenced was naive CD4+ T cells from PBMCs, cultured in vitro. The receptor source for this set is an adult with COVID-19. The CDR3 runs from the conserved cysteine through the conserved F or W.

J gene: TRBJ1-4
V gene: TRBV3-1/TRBV3-2
CDR3 protein: CASSRQGNEKLFF

J gene: TRBJ1-5
V gene: TRBV19
CDR3 protein: CASRGTGEYSNQPQHF

J gene: TRBJ2-3
V gene: TRBV4-1
CDR3 protein: CASSPRQGNTDTQYF

J gene: TRBJ2-1
V gene: TRBV10-3
CDR3 protein: CAIRGPDNEQFF

J gene: TRBJ2-1
V gene: TRBV28
CDR3 protein: CASYTQIDEQFF

J gene: TRBJ1-3
V gene: TRBV7-2
CDR3 protein: CASSLGRGISSGNTIYF

J gene: TRBJ1-5
V gene: TRBV28
CDR3 protein: CASSFRQAISNQPQHF

J gene: TRBJ2-7
V gene: TRBV19
CDR3 protein: CASSSLGGRASSYEQYF

J gene: TRBJ2-5
V gene: TRBV29-1
CDR3 protein: CSVVFIGSSQETQYF

J gene: TRBJ2-1
V gene: TRBV12-5
CDR3 protein: CASSASVNNEQFF

J gene: TRBJ2-2
V gene: TRBV28
CDR3 protein: CASSLGAANTGELFF

J gene: TRBJ2-1
V gene: TRBV11-2
CDR3 protein: CASSSVRGWLAGNNEQFF

J gene: TRBJ1-2
V gene: TRBV9
CDR3 protein: CASSADRGYRYGYTF

J gene: TRBJ2-7
V gene: TRBV28
CDR3 protein: CASSRNRGYEQYF

J gene: TRBJ2-1
V gene: TRBV11-2
CDR3 protein: CASSLVGGRMDNEQFF

J gene: TRBJ1-5
V gene: TRBV7-5
CDR3 protein: CARSLGWDGNQPQHF

J gene: TRBJ2-7
V gene: TRBV7-8
CDR3 protein: CASSHWTSGRVGEQYF

J gene: TRBJ2-3
V gene: TRBV5-1
CDR3 protein: CASSLTGGPDTQYF

J gene: TRBJ2-5
V gene: TRBV5-4
CDR3 protein: CASRVAAHQETQYF

J gene: TRBJ1-2
V gene: TRBV28
CDR3 protein: CASSSPGDSRIDYGYTF

J gene: TRBJ2-7
V gene: TRBV5-8
CDR3 protein: CASSFSPNEQYF

J gene: TRBJ2-7
V gene: TRBV7-2
CDR3 protein: CASSPNLAKTYEQYF

J gene: TRBJ2-3
V gene: TRBV5-1
CDR3 protein: CASSLDGGRMADTQYF

J gene: TRBJ2-7
V gene: TRBV7-2
CDR3 protein: CASSLRLVGYEQYF

J gene: TRBJ2-1
V gene: TRBV11-2
CDR3 protein: CASSLGGTAYNEQFF

J gene: TRBJ1-5
V gene: TRBV28
CDR3 protein: CASIWTGGNQPQHF

J gene: TRBJ2-5
V gene: TRBV7-2
CDR3 protein: CASSSNPFSGRGQETQYF

J gene: TRBJ2-5
V gene: TRBV18
CDR3 protein: CASSPDRGIQTQYF

J gene: TRBJ2-1
V gene: TRBV5-1
CDR3 protein: CASNRDGAYNEQFF

J gene: TRBJ2-7
V gene: TRBV3-1/TRBV3-2
CDR3 protein: CASSQEWSPEQYF

J gene: TRBJ2-5
V gene: TRBV15
CDR3 protein: CATSRGQGSDRETQYF

J gene: TRBJ2-1
V gene: TRBV4-2
CDR3 protein: CASRSELATSYNEQFF

J gene: TRBJ1-2
V gene: TRBV27
CDR3 protein: CASSLVGTGGGYGYTF

J gene: TRBJ2-7
V gene: TRBV6-5
CDR3 protein: CASIGTTIEQYF

J gene: TRBJ2-7
V gene: TRBV6-5
CDR3 protein: CASSGDRGRSEQYF

J gene: TRBJ2-3
V gene: TRBV6-1
CDR3 protein: CASSEGRYSTDTQYF

J gene: TRBJ2-1
V gene: TRBV5-4
CDR3 protein: CASSLGGTSVQGEQFF

J gene: TRBJ2-3
V gene: TRBV9
CDR3 protein: CASSVAGYSTDTQYF

J gene: TRBJ1-1
V gene: TRBV4-1
CDR3 protein: CASSQFPRGMNTEAFF

J gene: TRBJ2-1
V gene: TRBV5-1
CDR3 protein: CASSLDPGGGEHNEQFF

J gene: TRBJ2-7
V gene: TRBV19
CDR3 protein: CASSAHLAGPNEQYF

J gene: TRBJ2-3
V gene: TRBV3-1/TRBV3-2
CDR3 protein: CASSRTSGRDTQYF

J gene: TRBJ2-3
V gene: TRBV20-1
CDR3 protein: CSASLTGLAIPTDTQYF

J gene: TRBJ1-2
V gene: TRBV18
CDR3 protein: CASSPPDGRDYGYTF

J gene: TRBJ2-5
V gene: TRBV2
CDR3 protein: CASSGEESGETQYF

J gene: TRBJ2-2
V gene: TRBV5-4
CDR3 protein: CASQRGGLNGELFF

J gene: TRBJ2-3
V gene: TRBV6-4
CDR3 protein: CASSDSTGSTDTQYF